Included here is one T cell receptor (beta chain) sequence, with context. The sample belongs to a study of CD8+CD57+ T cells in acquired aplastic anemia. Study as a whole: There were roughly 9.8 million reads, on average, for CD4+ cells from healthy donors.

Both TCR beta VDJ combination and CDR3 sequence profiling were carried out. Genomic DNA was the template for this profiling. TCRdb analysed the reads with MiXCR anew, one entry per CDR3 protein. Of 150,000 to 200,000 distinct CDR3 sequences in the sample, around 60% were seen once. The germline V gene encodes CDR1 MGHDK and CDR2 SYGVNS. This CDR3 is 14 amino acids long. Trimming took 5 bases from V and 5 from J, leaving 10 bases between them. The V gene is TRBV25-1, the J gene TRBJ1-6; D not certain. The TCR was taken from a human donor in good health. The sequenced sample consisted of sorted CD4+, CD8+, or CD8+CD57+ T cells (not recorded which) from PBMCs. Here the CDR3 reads CASSLTADNSPLHF. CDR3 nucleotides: TGTGCCAGCAGTTTGACGGCGGATAATTCACCCCTCCACTTT.